The 6 T cell receptor beta chains in this list originate from one sample, sequenced in a study of blood T cell repertoires in COVID-19. TCRdb's table, derived via immunoSEQ multiplex PCR, lists solely in-frame clones and lacks some. The table has about 130,000 clones, around 73% seen once. Input material: peripheral blood. The receptors were sampled from a man aged 60-69 years who had recovered from COVID-19.

CDR3: CASSQLTTGNTEAFF. CDR3 coding DNA: TGTGCCAGCAGCCAACTCACAACAGGGAACACTGAAGCTTTCTTT. The J gene is TRBJ1-1, the V gene TRBV6-5, with TRBD1 as a possible D gene (5 bases). Trimming removed 6 bases from V and 1 base from J, with 15 bases in between. The CDR3 spans 15 residues. CDR1 and CDR2 from the germline V gene are MNHEY and SVGAGI.

The chain has TRBV28 and TRBJ2-7, with TRBD1 matching 10 bases. J gave up 6 bases and V 6 bases, and 8 bases lay outside the gene matches. The CDR3 extends over 14 amino acids. Germline V gene lookup returns CDR1 MDHEN and CDR2 SYDVKM. CDR3: CASRITGTGVEQYF. The CDR3 coding sequence is TGTGCCAGCAGGATTACCGGGACAGGGGTCGAGCAGTACTTC.

This chain uses TRBV4-1 with TRBJ1-2; TRBD1 agrees at 7 bases. Looked up from germline, CDR1 is MGHRA and CDR2 is YSYEKL. The ends lost 0 bases at V and 8 bases at J; junction bases unmatched: 6. The length of the CDR3 is 14 residues. CDR3 in amino acids: CASSQDALGQGYTF. As DNA, the CDR3 is TGCGCCAGCAGCCAAGACGCACTGGGACAGGGCTACACCTTC.

V gene TRBV18 combines with J gene TRBJ2-3; possibly TRBD1 for D (6 bases). The germline V gene encodes CDR1 KGHSH and CDR2 LQKENI. The CDR3 is 15 residues long. The V and J ends lost 4 bases and 2 bases respectively, with 13 bases between them. The CDR3 DNA follows: TGTGCCAGCTCACTTCAGGGGAGTTCCACAGATACGCAGTATTTT. Protein product: CASSLQGSSTDTQYF.

V usage is TRBV19 and J usage is TRBJ2-2; TRBD2 agrees at 10 bases. Per the germline V gene, CDR1 is LNHDA and CDR2 is SQIVND (reference sequence). J lost 3 bases, V lost 7 bases, and 11 bases had no gene match. This CDR3 has 17 amino acids. The CDR3 bases are TGTGCCAGTAAAGCCCCTAGCGGGAGAAGAGACACCGGGGAGCTGTTTTTT. Translating gives CASKAPSGRRDTGELFF.

This chain joins TRBV5-6 and TRBJ1-1; TRBD1 is a possible D gene (6 bases). From germline, CDR1 is SGHDT and CDR2 YYEEEE. Trimming shortened V by 4 bases and J by 7 bases, and 14 bases separated the two germline ends. This CDR3 is 13 amino acids long. The CDR3 bases are TGTGCCAGCAGCCTCGGGGCAGGGGATGAAGCTTTCTTT. Encoded protein: CASSLGAGDEAFF.